This entry features one T cell receptor beta chain sequence. The data stem from a study of early stage breast cancer tumors. The data were produced by immunoSEQ multiplex PCR, yet TCRdb's version contains in-frame clones alone and is incomplete. The sample records about 36,000 clones, 74% being singletons. This CDR3 spans 14 amino acids. V was clipped by 2 bases and J by 6 bases, with 12 bases between them. Germline loops: CDR1 MDHEN, CDR2 SYDVKM. V gene TRBV28 combines with J gene TRBJ2-3; D is uncertain. The receptor was derived from a person aged 55 to 75 with breast cancer. The sequencing sample was made of blood. The CDR3 coding sequence is TGTGCCAGCAGTTTACAAGGCCCAAGGGATACGCAGTATTTT. Translation: CASSLQGPRDTQYF.